This TCR beta chain was sequenced during a study of cytomegalovirus exposure and HLA in healthy donors. Per the germline V gene, CDR1 is SGHAT and CDR2 is FQNNGV. The CDR3 extends over 16 amino acids. Unmatched junction bases numbered 2, after V lost 4 bases and J lost 0 bases. PCR employed 60 Vbeta and 13 Jbeta primers. The table came from immunoSEQ multiplex PCR; TCRdb's copy has only in-frame clones and leaves some out. The sample shows roughly 140,000 clones, around 72% of them seen only once. This TCR was recovered from a man between 35 and 55 years old in good health and CMV-seronegative. The chain uses TRBV11-2 and TRBJ2-2; 10 bases line up with TRBD1. The sequenced sample consisted of PBMCs. CDR3 in amino acids: CASSWGQGTNTGELFF. In DNA, the CDR3 is TGTGCCAGCAGCTGGGGACAGGGGACGAACACCGGGGAGCTGTTTTTT.